The 7 T cell receptor beta chains listed next were all sequenced from one sample in a study of T cells in Graves' hyperthyroidism and ophthalmopathy. Template material for amplifying TCR beta CDR3 regions consisted of RNA transcripts. Researchers ran a first-round RT-PCR on the TCR CDR3 using the HTBI primer set. TCRdb redid the calling of the multiplex PCR reads with MiXCR, one entry per CDR3 protein. The sample carries about 350,000 distinct CDR3 sequences, about 14% recorded once. The sample taken for sequencing was blood. All receptors derive from a woman aged 25 to 45 with Graves' hyperthyroidism.

The V gene is TRBV29-1, the J gene TRBJ2-1, with 11 bases matching TRBD2. The J segment lost 10 bases and the V segment lost 6 bases, leaving 11 bases of the junction unmatched. Looked up from germline, CDR1 is SQVTM and CDR2 is ANQGSEA. The CDR3 extends over 14 amino acids. This CDR3 is CSVEVRLAGNEQFF. The CDR3, as DNA: TGCAGCGTCGAGGTAAGACTAGCGGGAAACGAGCAGTTCTTC.

This clonotype was seen at least ten times. V gene TRBV27 combines with J gene TRBJ1-1, with D possibly matching TRBD1 (6 bases). V shed 3 bases and J shed 6 bases, with 14 bases lying between them. Germline lookup yields CDR1 MNHEY and CDR2 SMNVEV (reference sequence). This CDR3 is built from 14 residues. CDR3 region: CASSLGAVSSEAFF. The CDR3 coding sequence is TGTGCCAGCAGTTTGGGGGCGGTGTCGTCTGAAGCTTTCTTT.

This clonotype was detected only a few times. This chain joins TRBV6-5 and TRBJ1-3; 8 nucleotides line up with TRBD1. Germline trimming cut 4 bases from V and 8 bases from J; bases unmatched to any gene: 1. This CDR3 spans 12 amino acids. CDR1 and CDR2 from the germline V gene are MNHEY and SVGAGI. The CDR3 loop reads CASSSQGDTIYF. The DNA for the CDR3 is TGTGCCAGCAGTTCACAGGGGGACACCATATATTTT.

Many counts were recorded for this clonotype. V is TRBV28 and J is TRBJ2-1; no clear D. CDR1 is MDHEN, CDR2 SYDVKM, per germline. CDR3 length: 14 amino acids. The V end lost 7 bases, the J end lost 0 bases, and 10 bases lay between the germline ends. The CDR3 reads CASTRGFSYNEQFF. For the CDR3, the DNA is TGTGCCAGCACCCGCGGATTCTCCTACAATGAGCAGTTCTTC. The whole variable domain, remainder taken from reference TRBV28 and TRBJ2-1, is DVKVTQSSRYLVKRTGEKVFLECVQDMDHENMFWYRQDPGLGLRLIYFSYDVKMKEKGDIPEGYSVSREKKERFSLILESASTNQTSMYLCASTRGFSYNEQFFGPGTRLTVL.

The table lists this clonotype with a few counts. The J gene is TRBJ2-1, the V gene TRBV6-4; 7 bases match TRBD2. This CDR3 region has 16 residues. From germline, CDR1 is MRHNA and CDR2 SNTAGT. With V trimmed by 6 bases and J by 1 base, 9 bases remained unmatched. Here the CDR3 reads CASSRRWEGSYNEQFF. The CDR3 coding sequence is TGTGCCAGCAGCCGTCGGTGGGAGGGATCCTACAATGAGCAGTTCTTC.

V usage is TRBV5-4 and J usage is TRBJ2-2; D is tentatively TRBD1 or TRBD2 (5 bases each). Trimming stripped 4 bases from V and 1 base from J, with 14 bases between. Germline V CDR1 and CDR2: SGHNT, YYREEE (reference sequence). This CDR3 has 16 residues. DNA for the CDR3: TGTGCCAGCAGCCCCCGAGGGACGGTGAACACCGGGGAGCTGTTTTTT. Residues: CASSPRGTVNTGELFF.

The J gene is TRBJ2-7, the V gene TRBV7-9; perhaps TRBD2 as D (5 bases). The V gene lost 1 base and the J gene lost 5 bases, with 12 bases spanning the gap. The CDR3 spans 14 residues. CDR1 and CDR2 from the germline V gene are SEHNR and FQNEAQ (reference sequence). The chain's CDR3 is CASSLVLGLDEQYF. CDR3 DNA sequence: TGTGCCAGCAGCTTAGTACTAGGCTTGGACGAGCAGTACTTC.